This entry concerns a single T cell receptor beta chain. The antigen remains unidentified. The sample belongs to a study of cytomegalovirus exposure and HLA in healthy donors. About the research overall: The same platform used for the 600 to 750 first-cohort repertoires was also used for the roughly 120 validation repertoires, as a later analysis reported. Study conclusions and caveats: According to reports, the classifier identified cytomegalovirus status with high specificity and sensitivity.

V was clipped by 5 bases and J by 4 bases; unmatched bases: 3. Germline CDR1 reads GTSNPN; CDR2 reads SVGIG (reference sequence). This CDR3 region has 14 residues. Clones were sequenced by immunoSEQ multiplex PCR, and TCRdb holds only the in-frame ones, with some missing. This sample carries a few hundred thousand clones, about 86% of them seen once, and the ten largest clones take around 3%. The sample was PBMCs. The chain employs TRBV30 and TRBJ1-3, with 12 positions matching TRBD1. The TCR originated in a woman younger than 35 in good health and CMV-seronegative. The CDR3 spells CAWGTGGTGNTIYF. In DNA, the CDR3 is TGTGCCTGGGGGACAGGGGGCACGGGAAACACCATATATTTT.